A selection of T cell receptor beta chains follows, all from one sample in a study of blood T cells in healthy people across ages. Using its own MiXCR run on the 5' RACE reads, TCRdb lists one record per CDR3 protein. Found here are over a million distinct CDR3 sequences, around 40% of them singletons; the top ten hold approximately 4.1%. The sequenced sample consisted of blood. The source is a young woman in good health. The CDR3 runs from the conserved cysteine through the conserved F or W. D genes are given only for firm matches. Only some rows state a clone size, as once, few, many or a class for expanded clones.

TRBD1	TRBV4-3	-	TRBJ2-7	CASSQDRGTGGNEQYF	TGCGCCAGCAGCCAAGATCGGGGGACAGGGGGGAATGAGCAGTACTTC
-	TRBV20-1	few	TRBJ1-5	CSASSGTSGSMGNQPQHF	TGCAGTGCTAGCAGCGGGACTAGCGGGAGTATGGGCAATCAGCCCCAGCATTTT
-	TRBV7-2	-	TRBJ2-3	CASSPSGQRADTQYF	TGTGCCAGCAGCCCGTCGGGGCAGCGTGCAGATACGCAGTATTTT
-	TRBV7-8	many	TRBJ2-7	CASTSMESSYEQYF	TGTGCCAGCACCAGTATGGAGAGCTCCTACGAGCAGTACTTC
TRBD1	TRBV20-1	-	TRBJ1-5	CSASDLRDRLNQPQHF	TGCAGTGCTAGTGACCTCCGGGACAGGCTCAATCAGCCCCAGCATTTT
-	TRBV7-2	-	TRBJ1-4	CASSRQGATNEKLFF	TGTGCCAGCAGTCGGCAGGGCGCAACTAATGAAAAACTGTTTTTT
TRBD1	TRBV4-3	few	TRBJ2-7	CASSQEGTGPYEQYF	TGCGCCAGCAGCCAAGAGGGGACAGGACCCTACGAGCAGTACTTC
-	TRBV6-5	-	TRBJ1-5	CASSYSSTGRCNQPQHF	TGTGCCAGCAGTTACTCGAGTACCGGAAGGTGCAATCAGCCCCAGCATTTT
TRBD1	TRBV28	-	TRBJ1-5	CASSSPGGKSSNQPQHF	TGTGCCAGCAGTTCGCCAGGGGGCAAGAGTAGCAATCAGCCCCAGCATTTT
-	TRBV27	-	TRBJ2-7	CASQRTADYEQYF	TGTGCCAGCCAACGGACCGCTGACTACGAGCAGTACTTC
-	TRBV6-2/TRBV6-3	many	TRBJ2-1	CASAGYNEQFF	TGTGCCAGCGCCGGTTACAATGAGCAGTTCTTC
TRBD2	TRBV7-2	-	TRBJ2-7	CASSLGFGTSGRGRYEQYF	TGTGCCAGCAGCTTAGGCTTCGGGACTAGCGGGAGAGGGAGGTACGAGCAGTACTTC
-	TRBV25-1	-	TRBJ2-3	CASSEAVDTQYF	TGTGCCAGCAGTGAAGCGGTAGATACGCAGTATTTT
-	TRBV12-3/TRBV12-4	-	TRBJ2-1	CASSHARGMGEQFF	TGTGCCAGCAGCCACGCTAGGGGGATGGGTGAGCAGTTCTTC
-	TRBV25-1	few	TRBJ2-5	CASSEPQVGETQYF	TGTGCCAGCAGTGAACCGCAGGTAGGGGAGACCCAGTACTTC
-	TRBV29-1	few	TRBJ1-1	CSVNPPGRVTFF	TGCAGCGTTAACCCGCCAGGGAGGGTAACTTTCTTT
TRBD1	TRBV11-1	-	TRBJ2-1	CASSPSDRNNEQFF	TGTGCCAGCAGCCCCTCGGACAGGAACAATGAGCAGTTCTTC
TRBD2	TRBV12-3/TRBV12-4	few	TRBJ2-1	CASRRTSGGSNEQFF	TGTGCCAGCAGGCGGACTAGCGGGGGTTCCAATGAGCAGTTCTTC
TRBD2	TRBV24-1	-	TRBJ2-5	CATSGGSEETQYF	TGTGCCACCAGTGGCGGGAGTGAAGAGACCCAGTACTTC
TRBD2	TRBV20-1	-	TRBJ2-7	CSARLERGGPGEQYF	TGCAGTGCTAGACTAGAGCGGGGGGGACCGGGAGAGCAGTACTTC
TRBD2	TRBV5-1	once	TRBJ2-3	CASSPVTSGGATDTQYF	TGCGCCAGCAGCCCCGTGACTAGCGGGGGAGCCACAGATACGCAGTATTTT